This entry lists 9 T cell receptor beta chains sequenced from one sample in a study of T cell responses to AZD1222 COVID-19 vaccine. Assay used: immunoSEQ multiplex PCR; TCRdb lists only in-frame clones, some missing. The table records over 130,000 clones, roughly nine tenths of them present only once. Sequences were derived from peripheral blood, sampled 28 days after the second AZD1222 dose. Receptors were obtained from an adult who received the AZD1222 COVID-19 vaccine.

This chain joins TRBV7-9 and TRBJ2-1; D tentatively fits TRBD1 or TRBD2 (5 bases each). The CDR3 spans 13 residues. The germline V gene encodes CDR1 SEHNR and CDR2 FQNEAQ (reference sequence). Trimming left V 6 bases short and J 0 bases short, with 6 bases between. CDR3 DNA sequence: TGTGCCAGCAGGGGGGTCTCCTACAATGAGCAGTTCTTC. It codes for CASRGVSYNEQFF.

V and J are TRBV5-8 and TRBJ1-2; unclear D gene. Deletions cut 1 base from V and 7 bases from J, with 14 bases between. CDR3 length: 14 amino acids. Looked up from germline, CDR1 is SGHTS and CDR2 is YDEGEE. The CDR3: CASSLIAGLGGYTF. The CDR3 bases are TGTGCCAGCAGCTTGATCGCAGGCTTGGGTGGCTACACCTTC.

The genes are TRBV29-1 and TRBJ2-5; a possible D gene is TRBD1 (6 bases). Germline CDR1 and CDR2: SQVTM and ANQGSEA. V lost 7 bases to trimming and J lost 1 base, with 13 bases between them. The CDR3 length is 13 residues. The chain's CDR3 is CSAEEDSQETQYF. Here the CDR3 DNA reads TGCAGCGCCGAGGAGGACAGCCAAGAGACCCAGTACTTC.

This clone was detected once. The V and J genes are TRBV27 and TRBJ1-6; no definite D call. Trimming removed 6 bases from V and 0 bases from J, with 9 bases in between. This CDR3 is 15 amino acids long. Germline V gene sequence: CDR1 MNHEY, CDR2 SMNVEV (reference sequence). The CDR3 region is CASREEGSYNSPLHF. CDR3 coding DNA: TGTGCCAGCAGGGAGGAGGGCTCCTATAATTCACCCCTCCACTTT.

DNA for the CDR3: TGTGCCAGCAGTGAAGGGCCTTCGGGACTAGTCTACGAGCAGTACTTC. Protein product: CASSEGPSGLVYEQYF. The chain links TRBV6-1 to TRBJ2-7; 8 nucleotides align to TRBD2. Per germline, CDR1 MNHNS and CDR2 SASEGT. With V trimmed by 1 base and J by 3 bases, 8 bases remained unmatched. CDR3 size: 16 residues.

The chain combines TRBV5-8 with TRBJ1-1; D remains unclear. V was clipped by 0 bases and J by 3 bases, with 12 bases between them. Germline V gene lookup returns CDR1 SGHTS and CDR2 YDEGEE. The length of the CDR3 is 15 residues. CDR3 protein: CASSLGTGRDTEAFF. DNA for the CDR3: TGTGCCAGCAGCTTGGGGACGGGGAGGGACACTGAAGCTTTCTTT.

J is TRBJ2-5 and V is TRBV4-1; 7 nucleotides match TRBD1. CDR3 length: 17 residues. Germline CDR1 reads MGHRA; CDR2 reads YSYEKL. V was pared by 0 bases and J by 5 bases, with 12 bases of the junction left unmatched. CDR3 sequence (DNA): TGCGCCAGCAGCCAAGAAGGGGGCAGGTGGTTGTTGGAGACCCAGTACTTC. It yields the protein CASSQEGGRWLLETQYF.

This chain joins TRBV4-2 and TRBJ2-5; 15 nucleotides align to TRBD2. The junction had 7 bases not matched to a gene; V was cut back by 1 base and J by 1 base. The CDR3 runs 19 residues. Germline CDR1 LGHNA, CDR2 YNFKEQ. CDR3 amino acids: CASSQGSGLAGGTQETQYF. The CDR3 coding sequence is TGTGCCAGCAGCCAAGGATCGGGACTAGCGGGGGGTACCCAAGAGACCCAGTACTTC.

This chain joins TRBV11-3 and TRBJ1-1, with D perhaps matching TRBD1 (5 bases). Between the trimmed V and J ends, which lost 1 base and 5 bases, there was a span of 11 bases. This CDR3 contains 14 residues. Germline V lookup: CDR1 SGHNT, CDR2 YENEEA. The CDR3 sequence: CASSLGGDRTEAFF. The CDR3 DNA reads TGTGCCAGCAGCTTAGGAGGGGATCGGACTGAAGCTTTCTTT.